This TCR beta chain was profiled in a study of Graves' ophthalmopathy and Graves' hyperthyroidism. Researchers took RNA transcripts and amplified TCR beta CDR3 regions from them. First-round RT-PCR employed HTBI primers, with a second-round multiplex PCR after it. MiXCR, run by TCRdb on the multiplex PCR reads, gives a single entry per CDR3 protein. Of almost 750,000 distinct CDR3 sequences in the sample, 35% to 50% were seen once. In germline, CDR1 is SGHDT, CDR2 YYEEEE. V lost 4 bases to trimming and J lost 12 bases; unmatched junction nucleotides: 7. The CDR3 spans 13 residues. The sequence came from an adult man with Graves' ophthalmopathy. The chain couples TRBV5-6 to TRBJ1-6, with 7 positions matching TRBD1. Input material: peripheral blood. In DNA form, the CDR3 reads TGTGCCAGCAGCGACGGGACAGCCAGACCCCTCCACTTT. Its translation: CASSDGTARPLHF. Full variable domain (remainder filled in from reference TRBV5-6 and TRBJ1-6): DAGVTQSPTHLIKTRGQQVTLRCSPKSGHDTVSWYQQALGQGPQFIFQYYEEEERQRGNFPDRFSGHQFPNYSSELNVNALLLGDSALYLCASSDGTARPLHFGNGTRLTVT.